The 19 T cell receptor beta chains below all came from one sample that was sequenced in a study of blood T cells in healthy people across ages (dated by TCRdb to the mid-2010s). Receptors were amplified or captured by 5' RACE. The reads were generated on an Illumina HiSeq 2500. A second PCR of 7 to 11 cycles was performed with a sample-barcoded 5' primer and a J-beta primer mix. TCRdb took the public reads, trimmed them with fastp at Q25, ran MiXCR for clone calling and kept in-frame beta chains. Duplicate CDR3 protein sequences are folded into a single record with the most common DNA and genes. This sample lists under 1,000,000 distinct CDR3 sequences; about 37% were detected once. Together, the top ten hold about an eighth of the sample. Sequences were obtained from blood. All receptors derive from a man between 18 and 35 years old in good health.

Ten or more counts support this clonotype. The J gene is TRBJ1-2, the V gene TRBV12-3 or TRBV12-4; D not certain. The CDR3 is 11 amino acids. Trimming removed 3 bases at V and 5 bases at J, with 4 bases between. The CDR3 nucleotides read TGTGCCAGCAGTTTTTCTTATGGCTACACCTTC. Encoded protein: CASSFSYGYTF.

This chain links TRBV29-1 with TRBJ2-4, with D unresolved. Trimming removed 6 bases from V and 5 bases from J, with 8 bases in between. Germline CDR1 SQVTM, CDR2 ANQGSEA. The CDR3 spans 11 residues. CDR3 coding DNA: TGCAGCGTAATGGTGGAAAACATTCAGTACTTC. It encodes CSVMVENIQYF.

About this clonotype itself: Since a much larger clone is just one base distant, this may be a read error. The rearrangement links TRBV7-9 to TRBJ2-1, with a possible D match to TRBD2 (6 bases). The CDR3 length is 14 residues. Germline CDR1 is SEHNR and CDR2 is FQNEAQ (reference sequence). CDR3 region: CASSFERGNNGQFF. The CDR3 nucleotides read TGTGCCAGCAGCTTTGAACGGGGGAACAATGGGCAGTTCTTC.

The CDR3 DNA reads as TGTGCCAGCAGACCACGGGACAGGGGGAATACGCAGTATTTT. It is translated as CASRPRDRGNTQYF. The chain joins TRBV6-2 or TRBV6-3 to TRBJ2-3; TRBD1 agrees at 11 bases. Germline values: CDR1 MNHEY, CDR2 SVGEGT. The CDR3 totals 14 residues. Trimming removed 6 bases from V and 7 bases from J; junction bases left unmatched: 6.

The chain links TRBV7-3 to TRBJ2-3; a possible D gene is TRBD2 (5 bases). The V gene's germline CDR1 is SGHTA and CDR2 FQGTGA. Trimming stripped 5 bases from V and 3 bases from J, with 15 bases between. This CDR3 spans 15 amino acids. This chain's CDR3 is CASSTYGVRTDTQYF. CDR3 nucleotide sequence: TGTGCCAGCAGCACCTACGGGGTGAGGACAGATACGCAGTATTTT.

The chain links TRBV12-3 or TRBV12-4 to TRBJ2-3; D unclear. V gave up 6 bases and J gave up 4 bases, with 14 bases separating them. The CDR3 spans 14 residues. The CDR3 sequence: CASRLSGVPDTQYF. The CDR3 nucleotides read TGTGCCAGCAGGCTGTCTGGGGTCCCAGATACGCAGTATTTT.

This clonotype was observed many times. V usage is TRBV12-3 or TRBV12-4 and J usage is TRBJ2-3, with D unresolved. Trimming removed 5 bases at V and 4 bases at J, with 16 bases between. The CDR3 has 15 amino acids. DNA for the CDR3: TGTGCCAGCAGTCGCCCCACAACGGGCGCAGATACGCAGTATTTT. Amino acids: CASSRPTTGADTQYF.

This clonotype appeared once. The rearrangement joins TRBV13 to TRBJ2-7; TRBD2 matches at 7 bases. CDR3 length equals 12 residues. CDR1 and CDR2 (germline): PRHDT, FYEKMQ (reference sequence). J gave up 6 bases and V 5 bases, and 4 bases lay outside the gene matches. CDR3 in amino acids: CASSGRVGEQYF. DNA for the CDR3: TGTGCCAGCAGCGGGAGGGTGGGCGAGCAGTACTTC.

V is TRBV12-3 or TRBV12-4 and J is TRBJ1-6; D is undetermined. Trimming took 5 bases from V and 7 from J, leaving 9 bases between them. This CDR3 spans 13 amino acids. The CDR3 DNA reads as TGTGCCAGCAGTCCTGTAGAGAATTCACCCCTCCACTTT. Protein sequence: CASSPVENSPLHF.

This clonotype was observed a handful of times. CDR3 in amino acids: CSARPLQDGTNYGYTF. In DNA, the CDR3 is TGCAGTGCTAGACCCTTACAGGACGGAACTAACTATGGCTACACCTTC. The rearrangement links TRBV20-1 to TRBJ1-2, with D tentatively TRBD1 (5 bases). V lost 2 bases and J 0 bases, leaving 16 bases between the germline ends. Germline values: CDR1 DFQATT, CDR2 SNEGSKA (reference sequence). The CDR3 has 16 amino acids.

This chain uses TRBV4-1 with TRBJ2-3, with TRBD2 matching 12 bases. Germline V CDR1 and CDR2: MGHRA, YSYEKL. The V segment lost 1 base and the J segment 4 bases; nucleotides outside the gene matches: 6. The CDR3 contains 17 residues. In DNA form, the CDR3 reads TGCGCCAGCAGCCAAGTGGCTAGCGGGGGGGCCTCAGATACGCAGTATTTT. Translation: CASSQVASGGASDTQYF.

This clonotype showed up just a few times. The chain has TRBV7-2 and TRBJ1-2, with D unclear. This CDR3 is 13 amino acids long. V was pared by 3 bases and J by 8 bases, with 13 bases between. Germline V CDR1 and CDR2: SGHTA, FQGNSA. In DNA, the CDR3 is TGTGCCAGCAGCTTTCGTTCCGGTGGCGGCTACACCTTC. It translates to CASSFRSGGGYTF. The full variable domain, completed using reference TRBV7-2 and TRBJ1-2, is GAGVSQSPSNKVTEKGKDVELRCDPISGHTALYWYRQSLGQGLEFLIYFQGNSAPDKSGLPSDRFSAERTGGSVSTLTIQRTQQEDSAVYLCASSFRSGGGYTFGSGTRLTVV.

The V gene is TRBV11-3, the J gene TRBJ2-7; D may be TRBD1 or TRBD2 (5 bases each). Germline loops: CDR1 SGHNT, CDR2 YENEEA. Deletions cut 6 bases from V and 8 bases from J, with 17 bases between. CDR3 size: 13 residues. The CDR3 DNA sequence: TGTGCCAGCAGTTCCAATACGCAGGGACAGCAGTACTTC. Translating it yields CASSSNTQGQQYF.

V usage is TRBV6-5 and J usage is TRBJ1-1; D gene ambiguous. Per the germline V gene, CDR1 is MNHEY and CDR2 is SVGAGI. The V end was cut by 8 bases, the J end by 1 base, with 8 bases between. The CDR3 has 12 residues. CDR3 amino acids: CASWTGNTEAFF. CDR3 sequence (DNA): TGTGCCAGCTGGACCGGGAACACTGAAGCTTTCTTT.

The V call is TRBV18, the J call TRBJ1-2, with 7 bases that match TRBD1. The V segment lost 3 bases and the J segment 4 bases; nucleotides outside the gene matches: 8. This CDR3 has 15 amino acids. Germline V CDR1 and CDR2: KGHSH, LQKENI. The CDR3 loop reads CASSPYPDRVYGYTF. CDR3 sequence (DNA): TGTGCCAGCTCACCGTATCCAGACAGGGTCTATGGCTACACCTTC.

This clonotype has a handful of counts. This chain links TRBV4-1 with TRBJ1-1, with D uncertain. Trimming stripped 0 bases from V and 6 bases from J, with 20 bases between. The germline CDR1 and CDR2 sequences are MGHRA and YSYEKL. The CDR3 is 17 amino acids. CDR3 region: CASSQERRLLGGPEAFF. CDR3 bases: TGCGCCAGCAGCCAAGAGAGACGGCTCTTGGGTGGCCCTGAAGCTTTCTTT.

At least ten counts were recorded for this clonotype. DNA for the CDR3: TGCAGTGCTCGACGACTAGAACTAACAGATACGCAGTATTTT. Translated, it gives CSARRLELTDTQYF. The rearrangement uses TRBV20-1 and TRBJ2-3; TRBD2 is a possible D gene (6 bases). This CDR3 comprises 14 residues. Between the trimmed V and J ends, which lost 5 bases and 3 bases, there was a span of 15 bases. Germline-derived CDR1 and CDR2 are DFQATT and SNEGSKA (reference sequence).

The rearrangement links TRBV2 to TRBJ1-2, with D possibly being TRBD1 (6 bases). This CDR3 has 13 residues. Looked up from germline, CDR1 is SNHLY and CDR2 is FYNNEI. V was shortened by 7 bases and J by 4 bases, with 13 bases between the two germline ends. In nucleotides, the CDR3 is TGTGCCAGCAACCCACAGGGCCCCTATGGCTACACCTTC. It codes for CASNPQGPYGYTF.

The sample holds many counts of this clonotype. The V gene is TRBV4-1, the J gene TRBJ2-3, with D perhaps TRBD1 (6 bases). The V and J ends lost 4 bases and 2 bases respectively, with 10 bases between them. The CDR3 loop spans 14 amino acids. CDR1 and CDR2 from the germline V gene are MGHRA and YSYEKL. The CDR3 region is CASSRWTATDTQYF. The CDR3, as DNA: TGCGCCAGCAGCCGCTGGACAGCCACAGATACGCAGTATTTT.